This TCR beta chain was sequenced in a study of blood T cell repertoires in COVID-19. Study-wide background: The United States, Italy and Spain provided the acute and convalescent COVID-19 samples. T cells, B-cell-depleted T cells, or PBMCs provided the cDNA or gDNA that served as material.

The CDR3 sequence is 16 residues long. Germline V lookup: CDR1 LGHDT, CDR2 YNNKEL (reference sequence). Trimming removed 4 bases from V and 4 bases from J; junction bases left unmatched: 7. In the authors' methods: Nucleated cell number was recorded as an estimate derived from reference gene primer amplification. The protocol was immunoSEQ multiplex PCR, while the TCRdb copy is restricted to in-frame clones and leaves out a portion. From that table come the V and J calls and clone size; the DNA was used to work out D and trimming. The data contain under 300,000 clones, 83% of them singletons. Sequencing was carried out using peripheral blood. The TCR comes from a man older than 75 with acute or convalescent COVID-19. V usage is TRBV3-1 (or the pseudogene TRBV3-2) and J usage is TRBJ1-6; TRBD1 agrees at 7 bases. CDR3: CASSLKTGRYNSPLHF. The DNA for the CDR3 is TGTGCCAGCAGCCTTAAGACAGGGCGGTATAATTCACCCCTCCACTTT.